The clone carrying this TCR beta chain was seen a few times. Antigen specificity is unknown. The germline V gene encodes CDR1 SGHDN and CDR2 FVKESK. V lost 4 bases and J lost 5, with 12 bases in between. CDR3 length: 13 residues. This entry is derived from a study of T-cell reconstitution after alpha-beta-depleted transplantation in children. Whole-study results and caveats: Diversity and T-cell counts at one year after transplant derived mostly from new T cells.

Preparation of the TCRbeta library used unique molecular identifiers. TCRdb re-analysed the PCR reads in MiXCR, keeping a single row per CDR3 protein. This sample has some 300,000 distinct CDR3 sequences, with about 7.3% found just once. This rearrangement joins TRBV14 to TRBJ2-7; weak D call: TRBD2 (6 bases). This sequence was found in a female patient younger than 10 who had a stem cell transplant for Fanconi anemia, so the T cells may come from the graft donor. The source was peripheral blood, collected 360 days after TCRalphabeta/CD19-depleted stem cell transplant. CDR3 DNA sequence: TGTGCCAGCAGCCTCGGGGGTCGGGACGAGCAGTACGTC. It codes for CASSLGGRDEQYV.